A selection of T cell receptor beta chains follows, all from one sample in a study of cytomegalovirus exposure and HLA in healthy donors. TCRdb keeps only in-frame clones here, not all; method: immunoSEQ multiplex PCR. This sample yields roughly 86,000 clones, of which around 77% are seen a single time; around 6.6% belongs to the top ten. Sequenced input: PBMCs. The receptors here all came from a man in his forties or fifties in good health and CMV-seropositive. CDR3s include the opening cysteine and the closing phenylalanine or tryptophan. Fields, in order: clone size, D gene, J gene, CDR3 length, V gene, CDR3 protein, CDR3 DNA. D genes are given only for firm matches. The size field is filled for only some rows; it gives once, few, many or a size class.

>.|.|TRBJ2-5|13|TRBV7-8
CASSSLYQETQYF
TGTGCCAGCAGCTCCCTCTACCAAGAGACCCAGTACTTC
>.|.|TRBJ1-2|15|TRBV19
CASTPDMGGDYGYTF
TGTGCCAGCACCCCGGATATGGGGGGGGATTATGGCTACACCTTC
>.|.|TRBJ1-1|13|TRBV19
CASSKAGPTEAFF
TGTGCCAGTAGTAAAGCAGGGCCCACTGAAGCTTTCTTT
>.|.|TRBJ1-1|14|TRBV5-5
CASSLGQGYTEAFF
TGTGCCAGCAGCTTGGGGCAGGGGTACACTGAAGCTTTCTTT
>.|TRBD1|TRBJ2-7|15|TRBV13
CASSWGQVTPYEQYF
TGTGCCAGCAGCTGGGGACAGGTGACCCCCTACGAGCAGTACTTC
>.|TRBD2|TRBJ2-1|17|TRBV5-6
CASSLRGETSGYNEQFF
TGTGCCAGCAGCTTGAGAGGGGAGACTAGCGGGTACAATGAGCAGTTCTTC
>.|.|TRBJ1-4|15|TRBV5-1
CASAGGGATNEKLFF
TGCGCCAGCGCTGGGGGGGGCGCAACTAATGAAAAACTGTTTTTT
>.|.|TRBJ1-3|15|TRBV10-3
CAISEREASGNTIYF
TGTGCCATCAGTGAGAGGGAGGCCTCTGGAAACACCATATATTTT
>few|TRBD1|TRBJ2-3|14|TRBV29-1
CSVADRVFTDTQYF
TGCAGCGTTGCGGACAGGGTATTTACAGATACGCAGTATTTT
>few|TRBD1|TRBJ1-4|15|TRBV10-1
CAPTGTGLTNEKLFF
TGCGCCCCTACCGGGACAGGCTTAACTAATGAAAAACTGTTTTTT
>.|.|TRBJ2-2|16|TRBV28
CASSPAWGLETGELFF
TGTGCCAGCAGTCCCGCATGGGGACTCGAGACCGGGGAGCTGTTTTTT
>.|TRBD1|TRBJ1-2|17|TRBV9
CASSAADRVGLNYGYTF
TGTGCCAGCAGCGCAGCCGACAGGGTAGGTCTTAACTATGGCTACACCTTC
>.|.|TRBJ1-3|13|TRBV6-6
CATGIVSGNTIYF
TGTGCCACGGGGATCGTCTCTGGAAACACCATATATTTT
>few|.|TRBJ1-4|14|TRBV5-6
CATSKGVETEKLFF
TGTGCCACCTCTAAGGGGGTCGAGACTGAAAAACTGTTTTTT
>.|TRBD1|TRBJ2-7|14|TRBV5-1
CASSLRDRRPEQYF
TGCGCCAGCAGCTTGAGGGACAGGAGGCCTGAACAGTACTTC
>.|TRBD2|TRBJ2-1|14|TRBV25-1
CASSDSGGPKEEFF
TGTGCCAGCAGTGACAGCGGGGGCCCGAAAGAGGAGTTCTTC
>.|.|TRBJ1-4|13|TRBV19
CASSWVTGEKLFF
TGTGCCAGTAGTTGGGTAACAGGGGAAAAACTGTTTTTT
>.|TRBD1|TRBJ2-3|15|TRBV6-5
CASSSPGQGADTQYF
TGTGCCAGCAGCTCCCCCGGTCAGGGGGCAGATACGCAGTATTTT
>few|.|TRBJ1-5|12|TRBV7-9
CSTSPGDQPQHF
TGTTCCACCAGCCCGGGGGATCAGCCCCAGCATTTT
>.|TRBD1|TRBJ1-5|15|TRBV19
CASSTSGTVDQPQHF
TGTGCCAGTAGCACCTCCGGGACAGTCGATCAGCCCCAGCATTTT
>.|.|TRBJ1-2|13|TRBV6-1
CASRGTLTYGYTF
TGTGCCAGCAGAGGGACATTAACCTATGGCTACACCTTC
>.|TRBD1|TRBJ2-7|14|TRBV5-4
CASTGQGASYEQYF
TGTGCCAGCACTGGACAGGGGGCAAGCTACGAGCAGTACTTC
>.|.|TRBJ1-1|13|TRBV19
CASSIPRGNEAFF
TGTGCCAGTAGCATACCCCGAGGAAATGAAGCTTTCTTT
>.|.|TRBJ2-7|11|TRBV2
CASSEGSMQYF
TGTGCCAGCAGTGAGGGGAGTATGCAGTACTTC
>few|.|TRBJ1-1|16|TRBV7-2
CASSLGTETLGTEAFF
TGTGCCAGCAGCTTAGGGACAGAAACCTTGGGCACTGAAGCTTTCTTT
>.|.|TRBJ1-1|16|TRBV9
CASSVEKVGVLSEAFF
TGTGCCAGCAGCGTAGAAAAGGTAGGGGTCTTATCTGAAGCTTTCTTT
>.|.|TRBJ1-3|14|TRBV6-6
CASKGENSGNTIYF
TGTGCCAGCAAGGGAGAGAACTCTGGAAACACCATATATTTT